This TCR beta chain originates from a study of shared clonotypes between healthy human individuals. Study in general: The study enrolled two women and three men aged 18 to 49.

CDR3 length: 20 residues. V lost 0 bases and J 2 bases, leaving 23 bases between the germline ends. Germline loops: CDR1 MGHRA, CDR2 YSYEKL. Only CD45RO-negative cells positively selected for CCR7 counted as naive CD8 cells, so terminally differentiated effector memory CD45RA+ cells were excluded. TCRdb's table, derived via immunoSEQ multiplex PCR, lists solely in-frame clones and lacks some. The sample consists of about 2.2 million clones, 90% to 95% of them appearing once. The TCR was taken from a man younger than 35 in good health. Some clones in this sample may be carry-over from other donors' samples. This chain connects TRBV4-1 to TRBJ1-5, with D possibly being TRBD1 (5 bases). The sample taken for sequencing was naive CD8+ T cells from PBMCs. CDR3 region: CASSQDLRQGPQRGNQPQHF. The CDR3 nucleotides read TGCGCCAGCAGCCAAGATCTTAGGCAGGGCCCCCAAAGGGGCAATCAGCCCCAGCATTTT.